These T cell receptor beta chains were read from a single sample in a study of CD8 T cells in ankylosing spondylitis. TCRdb recomputed calls from the 5' RACE reads with MiXCR, one row per CDR3 protein. The table has 700,000 to 1,000,000 distinct CDR3 sequences, approximately 12% seen once. The sample was blood, either unsorted or a sorted T cell fraction (not recorded which). These TCRs come from a male donor with ankylosing spondylitis. CDR3s include the opening cysteine and the closing phenylalanine or tryptophan. Each record gives: V gene, D gene, J gene, clone size, CDR3 protein, CDR3 DNA. D genes are given only for firm matches. Only part of the rows carry a size: once, few, many, or a class if the clone is expanded.

v_gene: TRBV3-1
d_gene: -
j_gene: TRBJ2-7
abundance: few
CDR3aa: CASSHLGNEQYF
CDR3nt: TGTGCCAGCAGCCACTTGGGGAACGAGCAGTACTTC

v_gene: TRBV2
d_gene: -
j_gene: TRBJ2-2
abundance: -
CDR3aa: CASSGDVTGELFF
CDR3nt: TGTGCCAGCAGTGGTGACGTCACCGGGGAGCTGTTTTTT

v_gene: TRBV5-1
d_gene: -
j_gene: TRBJ1-1
abundance: many
CDR3aa: CASGLGHTEAFF
CDR3nt: TGCGCCAGCGGTTTGGGACACACTGAAGCTTTCTTT

v_gene: TRBV7-9
d_gene: TRBD1
j_gene: TRBJ1-2
abundance: -
CDR3aa: CASSPRDSLGYTF
CDR3nt: TGTGCCAGCAGCCCGAGGGACAGCTTGGGCTACACCTTC

v_gene: TRBV6-2/TRBV6-3
d_gene: TRBD1
j_gene: TRBJ1-2
abundance: -
CDR3aa: CASSYHDREGVYTF
CDR3nt: TGTGCCAGCAGTTACCACGACAGGGAGGGTGTCTACACCTTC

v_gene: TRBV4-3
d_gene: -
j_gene: TRBJ2-4
abundance: few
CDR3aa: CASSHGATDIQYF
CDR3nt: TGCGCCAGCAGCCACGGCGCTACGGACATTCAGTACTTC

v_gene: TRBV28
d_gene: -
j_gene: TRBJ2-3
abundance: -
CDR3aa: CASSSSPTQYF
CDR3nt: TGTGCCAGCAGTTCCTCTCCCACGCAGTATTTT

v_gene: TRBV20-1
d_gene: TRBD2
j_gene: TRBJ2-7
abundance: -
CDR3aa: CSAISGSFYEQYF
CDR3nt: TGCAGTGCTATCAGCGGGAGCTTTTACGAGCAGTACTTC

v_gene: TRBV11-1
d_gene: -
j_gene: TRBJ2-2
abundance: few
CDR3aa: CASSLLRFPGELFF
CDR3nt: TGTGCCAGCAGCTTACTTCGGTTCCCCGGGGAGCTGTTTTTT

v_gene: TRBV29-1
d_gene: TRBD1
j_gene: TRBJ2-5
abundance: few
CDR3aa: CSVEGGQGIETQYF
CDR3nt: TGCAGCGTTGAAGGGGGACAGGGGATAGAGACCCAGTACTTC

v_gene: TRBV20-1
d_gene: TRBD1
j_gene: TRBJ1-1
abundance: -
CDR3aa: CSASGAWTGTEAFF
CDR3nt: TGCAGTGCTAGTGGGGCCTGGACAGGGACTGAAGCTTTCTTT

v_gene: TRBV20-1
d_gene: -
j_gene: TRBJ1-1
abundance: few
CDR3aa: CSASRRVPEAFF
CDR3nt: TGCAGTGCTAGCCGCAGGGTCCCTGAAGCTTTCTTT

v_gene: TRBV5-1
d_gene: -
j_gene: TRBJ2-1
abundance: -
CDR3aa: CASSALAVRSYNEQFF
CDR3nt: TGCGCCAGCTCAGCTTTAGCGGTTAGGTCCTACAATGAGCAGTTCTTC

v_gene: TRBV20-1
d_gene: -
j_gene: TRBJ1-6
abundance: few
CDR3aa: CSVLTSERNSPLHF
CDR3nt: TGCAGTGTCCTGACTTCGGAGCGGAATTCACCCCTCCACTTT

v_gene: TRBV29-1
d_gene: -
j_gene: TRBJ2-3
abundance: few
CDR3aa: CRVEGQYTDTQYF
CDR3nt: TGCAGGGTTGAGGGACAATACACAGATACGCAGTATTTT

v_gene: TRBV29-1
d_gene: -
j_gene: TRBJ2-5
abundance: many
CDR3aa: CSVVPGRETQYF
CDR3nt: TGCAGCGTTGTTCCAGGTCGGGAGACCCAGTACTTC

v_gene: TRBV4-2
d_gene: -
j_gene: TRBJ2-3
abundance: -
CDR3aa: CASSQDPNGGSADTQYF
CDR3nt: TGTGCCAGCAGCCAAGATCCTAACGGAGGTAGCGCAGATACGCAGTATTTT

v_gene: TRBV11-2
d_gene: -
j_gene: TRBJ1-2
abundance: -
CDR3aa: CASSLNGGQNYGYTF
CDR3nt: TGTGCCAGCAGCTTAAACGGTGGACAGAACTATGGCTACACCTTC

v_gene: TRBV7-2
d_gene: -
j_gene: TRBJ2-5
abundance: few
CDR3aa: CASSRPLRETQYF
CDR3nt: TGTGCCAGCAGTCGCCCCCTAAGGGAGACCCAGTACTTC

v_gene: TRBV5-1
d_gene: TRBD2
j_gene: TRBJ2-1
abundance: many
CDR3aa: CASSLPKTSGSHEQFF
CDR3nt: TGCGCCAGCAGCTTGCCTAAGACTAGCGGGAGCCATGAGCAGTTCTTC

v_gene: TRBV7-2
d_gene: -
j_gene: TRBJ1-6
abundance: -
CDR3aa: CASSSSLGNSPLHF
CDR3nt: TGTGCCAGCAGCTCTTCTCTAGGGAATTCACCCCTCCACTTT

v_gene: TRBV10-3
d_gene: -
j_gene: TRBJ2-1
abundance: many
CDR3aa: CAISGVGSDEQFF
CDR3nt: TGTGCCATCAGTGGCGTCGGGAGCGATGAGCAGTTCTTC

v_gene: TRBV6-5
d_gene: -
j_gene: TRBJ1-2
abundance: many
CDR3aa: CASSYSNPSLSGYTF
CDR3nt: TGTGCCAGCAGTTACTCGAACCCGTCGCTTAGTGGCTACACCTTC

v_gene: TRBV6-5
d_gene: -
j_gene: TRBJ2-1
abundance: -
CDR3aa: CASSYSRFPESSYNEQFF
CDR3nt: TGTGCCAGCAGTTACTCCAGATTTCCGGAGAGCTCCTACAATGAGCAGTTCTTC

v_gene: TRBV4-3
d_gene: TRBD2
j_gene: TRBJ2-3
abundance: -
CDR3aa: CASSRLAGGDRTDTQYF
CDR3nt: TGCGCCAGCAGCCGACTAGCGGGGGGGGACCGCACAGATACGCAGTATTTT

v_gene: TRBV18
d_gene: TRBD1
j_gene: TRBJ1-2
abundance: -
CDR3aa: CASSRGQGNGYTF
CDR3nt: TGTGCCAGCTCACGGGGACAGGGGAATGGCTACACCTTC

v_gene: TRBV5-1
d_gene: TRBD1
j_gene: TRBJ2-5
abundance: -
CDR3aa: CASSMDRGEETQYF
CDR3nt: TGCGCCAGCAGCATGGACAGGGGAGAAGAGACCCAGTACTTC

v_gene: TRBV24-1
d_gene: -
j_gene: TRBJ2-1
abundance: -
CDR3aa: CATSDPLRGRSYNEQFF
CDR3nt: TGTGCCACCAGTGATCCCCTGCGGGGTAGGTCCTACAATGAGCAGTTCTTC

v_gene: TRBV30
d_gene: TRBD1
j_gene: TRBJ1-1
abundance: -
CDR3aa: CAWDRTGVTEAFF
CDR3nt: TGTGCCTGGGATAGGACAGGGGTAACTGAAGCTTTCTTT

v_gene: TRBV7-2
d_gene: -
j_gene: TRBJ2-7
abundance: -
CDR3aa: CASSLDVAGSYEQYF
CDR3nt: TGTGCCAGCAGCTTAGACGTCGCCGGCTCCTACGAGCAGTACTTC

v_gene: TRBV7-6
d_gene: -
j_gene: TRBJ2-3
abundance: -
CDR3aa: CASSPRPGGTQYF
CDR3nt: TGTGCCAGCAGCCCCCGACCTGGGGGTACGCAGTATTTT

v_gene: TRBV7-2
d_gene: -
j_gene: TRBJ2-1
abundance: few
CDR3aa: CASSILVEQFF
CDR3nt: TGTGCCAGCAGCATATTAGTTGAGCAGTTCTTC

v_gene: TRBV28
d_gene: -
j_gene: TRBJ1-6
abundance: -
CDR3aa: CASSFSRGLFNSPLHF
CDR3nt: TGTGCCAGCAGTTTTAGCAGGGGATTATTTAATTCACCCCTCCACTTT

v_gene: TRBV6-2/TRBV6-3
d_gene: -
j_gene: TRBJ2-1
abundance: -
CDR3aa: CASSTRDYNEQFF
CDR3nt: TGTGCCAGCAGTACCCGAGACTACAATGAGCAGTTCTTC

v_gene: TRBV27
d_gene: -
j_gene: TRBJ2-2
abundance: many
CDR3aa: CASQEWESAGELFF
CDR3nt: TGTGCCAGCCAGGAGTGGGAGTCGGCCGGGGAGCTGTTTTTT

v_gene: TRBV29-1
d_gene: -
j_gene: TRBJ2-3
abundance: -
CDR3aa: CSVVGSRTVGTDTQYF
CDR3nt: TGCAGCGTTGTGGGAAGTAGAACGGTCGGCACAGATACGCAGTATTTT

v_gene: TRBV20-1
d_gene: TRBD1
j_gene: TRBJ1-2
abundance: few
CDR3aa: CSVPGQGAFGYTF
CDR3nt: TGCAGTGTCCCGGGACAGGGGGCCTTTGGCTACACCTTC